Listed below are T cell receptor beta chains from one sample, sequenced in a study of monozygotic twins with inflammatory bowel disease. TCRdb reprocessed the 5' RACE reads and reports one entry per CDR3 protein, with no DNA. The table gives approximately 120,000 distinct CDR3 sequences; the top ten clones make up around 12% of it. The specimen sequenced was blood. Receptors originate from a human donor with ulcerative colitis or Crohn's disease, or a healthy co-twin of an affected twin (not recorded which). CDR3s include the opening cysteine and the closing phenylalanine or tryptophan. The order of the fields is J gene, V gene, CDR3 protein.

TRBJ2-7 | TRBV28 | CASSFMGRLAGKEQYF
TRBJ2-1 | TRBV20-1 | CNLARPDNEQFF
TRBJ2-7 | TRBV7-9 | CASSSSNSYEQYF
TRBJ2-1 | TRBV4-3 | CASSQDGGGRNEQFF
TRBJ1-2 | TRBV28 | CASSGTGGGDYGYTF
TRBJ2-6 | TRBV27 | CASSRGTGGTFLTF
TRBJ1-1 | TRBV12-3/TRBV12-4 | CASTPYPNTEAFF
TRBJ2-1 | TRBV24-1 | CATSDPGQYNEQFF
TRBJ1-1 | TRBV5-6 | CASSLGGGSTEAFF
TRBJ2-7 | TRBV7-6 | CASSYLTGAAYEQYF
TRBJ1-4 | TRBV11-2 | CASSLGHQEKLFF